This T cell receptor (beta chain) stems from a study of blood T cells in healthy people across ages. Study conclusions and caveats: In the absence of known donor CMV status, changes in expanded clonotypes were possibly confounded. There were more naive CD4+ cells and higher diversity in long-lived donors than in aged donors.

Primed by a sample-barcoded 5' primer and a J-beta primer mix, a second PCR proceeded for about 7 to 12 cycles. MiXCR, run by TCRdb on the 5' RACE reads, gives a single entry per CDR3 protein. In the table there are 1.5 million to 2 million distinct CDR3 sequences, 49% of which are singletons. This clonotype was counted a single time. Its cognate antigen is unknown. After removal of 1 base from V and 4 bases from J, the junction contained 11 bases not matched to a gene. Looked up from germline, CDR1 is DFQATT and CDR2 is SNEGSKA (reference sequence). The CDR3 has 16 amino acids. The genes are TRBV20-1 and TRBJ2-5; TRBD2 matches at 8 bases. This TCR came from a woman in her forties in good health. Source material: blood. The CDR3 region is CSARVTGTRVVETQYF. The CDR3 nucleotides read TGCAGTGCTAGAGTAACCGGGACTAGGGTTGTAGAGACCCAGTACTTC.